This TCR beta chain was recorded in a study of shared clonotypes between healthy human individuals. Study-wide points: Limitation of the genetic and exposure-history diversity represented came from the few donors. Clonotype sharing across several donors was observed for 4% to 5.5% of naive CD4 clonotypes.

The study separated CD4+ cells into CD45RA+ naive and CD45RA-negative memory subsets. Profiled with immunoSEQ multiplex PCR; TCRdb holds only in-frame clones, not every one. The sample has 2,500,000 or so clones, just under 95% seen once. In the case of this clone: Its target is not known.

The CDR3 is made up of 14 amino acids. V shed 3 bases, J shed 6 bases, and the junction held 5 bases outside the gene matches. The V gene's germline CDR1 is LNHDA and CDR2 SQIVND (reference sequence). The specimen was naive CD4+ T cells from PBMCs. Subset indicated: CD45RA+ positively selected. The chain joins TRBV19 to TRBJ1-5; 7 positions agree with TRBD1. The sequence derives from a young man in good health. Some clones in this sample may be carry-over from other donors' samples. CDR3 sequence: CASSMGRGTQPQHF. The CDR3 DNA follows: TGTGCCAGTAGTATGGGCAGGGGGACTCAGCCCCAGCATTTT.